This T cell receptor beta chain originates from a study of blood T cell repertoires in COVID-19. Across the whole study: PBMCs, B-cell-depleted T cells, or T cells provided the cDNA or gDNA that made up the material.

Per the study methods: Using reference gene primer amplification, nucleated cell counts were estimated. Using immunoSEQ multiplex PCR, the repertoire was profiled, and TCRdb retains in-frame clones only, with some absent. Clone size and V and J calls were adopted from that table, with D and trimming inferred from the DNA. Of about 120,000 clones listed, around 87% are singletons. V lost 3 bases, J lost 5 bases, and 19 bases lay in between. Germline lookup yields CDR1 KGHSH and CDR2 LQKENI. CDR3 length: 17 residues. Material for sequencing was peripheral blood. This TCR came from a woman aged 70 to 79 with acute or convalescent COVID-19. The chain is built from TRBV18 and TRBJ2-2; D is undetermined. CDR3 residues: CASSPLSGSLYTGELFF. Written as DNA, the CDR3 is TGTGCCAGCTCACCGCTCTCAGGAAGTCTGTATACCGGGGAGCTGTTTTTT.